This T cell receptor beta chain emerged from a study of blood T cells in healthy people across ages. Study-level background: For every two T cells, template switching captured about one barcoded beta molecule.

PCR was performed a second time for roughly 7 to 11 cycles using a sample-barcoded 5' primer and a J-beta primer mix. Via MiXCR, TCRdb re-called the 5' RACE reads, giving one row per CDR3 protein. The sample comprises 1,500,000 or so distinct CDR3 sequences, approximately 59% of which are singletons, and over 5% rests with the top ten. The CDR3 spans 17 residues. Germline V CDR1 and CDR2: ENHRY, SYGVKD. V shed 3 bases, J shed 3 bases, and the junction held 9 bases outside the gene matches. PBMCs were isolated at a quantity of at least 6 million per sample. Sequenced sample: blood. The chain combines TRBV10-3 with TRBJ2-5, with 11 bases identical to TRBD1. The source of this sequence is a man between 18 and 29 years old in good health. The CDR3 region is CAISEVSPGQGEETQYF. The CDR3 DNA is TGTGCCATCAGTGAAGTTTCACCGGGACAGGGGGAAGAGACCCAGTACTTC.